These 11 T cell receptor beta chains share one sample of origin, sequenced in a study of CD8 T cells in ankylosing spondylitis. One entry per CDR3 protein, called by TCRdb with MiXCR from the 5' RACE reads. This table holds tens of thousands of distinct CDR3 sequences, around 26% found once. Specimen: blood, either unsorted or a sorted T cell fraction (not recorded which). The receptors here all came from a male donor with ankylosing spondylitis or in good health (not recorded which).

This clonotype was detected many times. The gene calls are TRBV6-1 and TRBJ1-5; the D is unclear. There are 16 residues in the CDR3. Germline CDR1 MNHNS, CDR2 SASEGT. The V and J ends lost 8 bases and 2 bases respectively, with 19 bases between them. The DNA of the CDR3 is TGTGCCAGCTCAAGGGTCCGGGGAGACGGCAATCAGCCCCAGCATTTT. It codes for CASSRVRGDGNQPQHF.

The chain uses TRBV10-3 and TRBJ2-1; TRBD2 matches 7 bases. Germline V gene sequence: CDR1 ENHRY, CDR2 SYGVKD. The CDR3 is 16 residues long. V was pared by 0 bases and J by 8 bases, with 10 bases of the junction left unmatched. The CDR3 nucleotides read TGTGCCATCAGTGAGTCGATAGCGGGCCCGGAGGATGAGCAGTTCTTC. Its translation: CAISESIAGPEDEQFF.

This clonotype was recorded many times. The chain uses TRBV20-1 and TRBJ1-1; TRBD1 might be the D (5 bases). The V end was cut by 6 bases, the J end by 1 base, with 15 bases between. The CDR3 is 14 amino acids. Germline lookup yields CDR1 DFQATT and CDR2 SNEGSKA (reference sequence). The CDR3: CSAEPGTQNTEAFF. The CDR3 bases are TGCAGTGCAGAGCCCGGGACTCAGAACACTGAAGCTTTCTTT.

This clonotype has ten or more counts. This chain uses TRBV25-1 with TRBJ2-3, with D possibly being TRBD2 (6 bases). V lost 6 bases and J lost 1, with 11 bases in between. From germline, CDR1 is MGHDK and CDR2 SYGVNS. There are 14 residues in the CDR3. DNA of the CDR3: TGTGCCAGCAGAGATAGCGGCGGCACAGATACGCAGTATTTT. Translated: CASRDSGGTDTQYF.

V and J are TRBV7-8 and TRBJ2-3, with 8 bases that match TRBD2. This CDR3 contains 17 residues. The germline V gene encodes CDR1 SGHVS and CDR2 FQNEAQ. The trim removed 4 bases at V and 1 base at J, leaving 10 bases unmatched. CDR3 residues: CASSSGYNSGGTDTQYF. CDR3 sequence (DNA): TGTGCCAGCAGCTCCGGATATAATAGCGGGGGCACAGATACGCAGTATTTT.

CDR3 region: CASSFSGTGGQPQHF. For the CDR3, the DNA is TGTGCCAGCAGCTTTTCCGGGACAGGGGGTCAGCCCCAGCATTTT. V usage is TRBV5-6 and J usage is TRBJ1-5; TRBD1 matches at 11 bases. Trimming cost V 2 bases and J 6 bases; bases outside gene matches: 4. Per germline, CDR1 SGHDT and CDR2 YYEEEE. This CDR3 is 15 amino acids long.

This clonotype was recorded a few times. The V and J genes are TRBV12-3 or TRBV12-4 and TRBJ2-5, with a tentative D call TRBD2 (7 bases). The CDR3 has 14 amino acids. V was shortened by 3 bases and J by 7 bases, with 15 bases between the two germline ends. This chain's CDR3 is CASSFTGGGGTQYF. CDR3 nucleotides: TGTGCCAGCAGTTTCACGGGGGGCGGTGGGACCCAGTACTTC.

The chain is built from TRBV20-1 and TRBJ1-5; the D gene is possibly TRBD1 (6 bases). The CDR3 is 13 residues long. CDR1 and CDR2 (germline): DFQATT, SNEGSKA (reference sequence). Trimming shortened V by 6 bases and J by 5 bases, and 14 bases separated the two germline ends. The CDR3 DNA reads TGCAGTGCCTCAAGGGGGGCGGATCAGCCCCAGCATTTT. This codes for CSASRGADQPQHF.

Ten or more counts support this clonotype. The CDR3 reads CASSNWEASGTETQYF. The CDR3 DNA follows: TGCGCCAGCAGCAATTGGGAGGCTAGCGGGACAGAGACCCAGTACTTC. The chain couples TRBV5-1 to TRBJ2-5, with 9 bases fitting TRBD2. V dropped 4 bases and J dropped 4; count of bases not matched to a gene: 11. Germline V CDR1 and CDR2: SGHRS, YFSETQ. This CDR3 spans 16 amino acids.

This clonotype appeared many times. The chain is built from TRBV12-3 or TRBV12-4 and TRBJ2-1, with TRBD2 identical over 10 bases. J was trimmed by 5 bases and V by 4 bases; bases with no gene match: 8. The CDR3 consists of 16 residues. The CDR3 DNA reads TGTGCCAGCAGTTCCCCCCGGACTAGCGGTAACAATGAGCAGTTCTTC. It yields the protein CASSSPRTSGNNEQFF.

This chain uses TRBV12-3 or TRBV12-4 with TRBJ2-7; TRBD2 matches 11 bases. The V segment lost 2 bases and the J segment 8 bases; nucleotides outside the gene matches: 8. This CDR3 is 15 amino acids long. The CDR3 reads CASSLRASGRHQQYF. The CDR3 coding sequence is TGTGCCAGCAGTTTAAGGGCTAGCGGGAGGCACCAGCAGTACTTC.